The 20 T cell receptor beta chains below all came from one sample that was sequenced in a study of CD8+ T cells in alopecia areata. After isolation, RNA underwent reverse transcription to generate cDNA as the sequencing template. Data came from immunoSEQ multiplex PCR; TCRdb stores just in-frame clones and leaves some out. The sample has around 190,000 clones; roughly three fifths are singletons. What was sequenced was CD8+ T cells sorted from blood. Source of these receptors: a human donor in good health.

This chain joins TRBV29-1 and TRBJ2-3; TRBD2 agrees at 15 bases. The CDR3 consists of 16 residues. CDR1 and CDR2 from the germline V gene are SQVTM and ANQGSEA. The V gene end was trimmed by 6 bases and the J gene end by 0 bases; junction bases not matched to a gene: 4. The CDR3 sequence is CSVEGLAGGSTDTQYF. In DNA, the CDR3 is TGCAGCGTGGAGGGACTAGCGGGGGGAAGCACAGATACGCAGTATTTT.

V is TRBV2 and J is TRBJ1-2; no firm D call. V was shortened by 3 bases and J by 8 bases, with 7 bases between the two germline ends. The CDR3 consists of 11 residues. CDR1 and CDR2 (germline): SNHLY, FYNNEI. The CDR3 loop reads CASSEADGYTF. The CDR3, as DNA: TGTGCCAGCAGTGAGGCAGACGGCTACACCTTC.

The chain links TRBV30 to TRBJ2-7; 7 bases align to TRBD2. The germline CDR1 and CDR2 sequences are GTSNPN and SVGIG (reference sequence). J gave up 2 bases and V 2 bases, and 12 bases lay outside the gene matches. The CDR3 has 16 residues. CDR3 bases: TGTGCCTGGAGTATCCTAATGGCGGGGGAAACCTACGAGCAGTACTTC. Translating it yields CAWSILMAGETYEQYF.

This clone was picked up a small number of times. The CDR3 spells CASNSLGQDYGYTF. The CDR3 region has the DNA TGTGCCAGCAACTCCCTTGGGCAGGACTATGGCTACACCTTC. This chain joins TRBV9 and TRBJ1-2; no clear D gene. V lost 6 bases to trimming and J lost 3 bases, with 15 bases between them. The CDR3 is 14 amino acids. Germline values: CDR1 SGDLS, CDR2 YYNGEE.

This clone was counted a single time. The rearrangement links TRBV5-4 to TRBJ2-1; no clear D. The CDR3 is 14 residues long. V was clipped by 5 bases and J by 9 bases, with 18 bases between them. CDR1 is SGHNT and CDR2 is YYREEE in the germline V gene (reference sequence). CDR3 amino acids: CASRDSLALGEQFF. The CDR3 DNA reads TGTGCCAGCAGGGATTCGCTGGCTTTGGGTGAGCAGTTCTTC.

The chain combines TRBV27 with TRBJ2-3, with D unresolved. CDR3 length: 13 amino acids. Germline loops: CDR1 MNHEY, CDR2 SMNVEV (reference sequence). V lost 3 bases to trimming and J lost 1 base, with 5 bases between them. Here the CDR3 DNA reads TGTGCCAGCAGTTTTCGGGGCACAGATACGCAGTATTTT. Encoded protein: CASSFRGTDTQYF.

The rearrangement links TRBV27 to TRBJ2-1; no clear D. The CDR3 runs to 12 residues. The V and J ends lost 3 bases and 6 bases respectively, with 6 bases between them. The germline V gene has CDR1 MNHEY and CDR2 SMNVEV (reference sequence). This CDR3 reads CASSLGSNEQFF. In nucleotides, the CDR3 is TGTGCCAGCAGTTTGGGCAGCAATGAGCAGTTCTTC.

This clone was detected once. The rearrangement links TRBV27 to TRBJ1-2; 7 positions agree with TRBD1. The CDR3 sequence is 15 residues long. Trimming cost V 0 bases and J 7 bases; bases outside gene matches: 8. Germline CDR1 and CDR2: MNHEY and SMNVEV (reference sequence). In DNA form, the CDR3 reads TGTGCCAGCAGTTTATCGCTAACAGGGGAATTTGGCTACACCTTC. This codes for CASSLSLTGEFGYTF.

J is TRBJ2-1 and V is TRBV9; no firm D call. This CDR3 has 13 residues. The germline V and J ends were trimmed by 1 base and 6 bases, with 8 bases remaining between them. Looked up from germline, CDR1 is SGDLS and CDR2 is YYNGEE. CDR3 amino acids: CASSVTSGNEQFF. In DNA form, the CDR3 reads TGTGCCAGCAGCGTAACCTCTGGCAATGAGCAGTTCTTC.

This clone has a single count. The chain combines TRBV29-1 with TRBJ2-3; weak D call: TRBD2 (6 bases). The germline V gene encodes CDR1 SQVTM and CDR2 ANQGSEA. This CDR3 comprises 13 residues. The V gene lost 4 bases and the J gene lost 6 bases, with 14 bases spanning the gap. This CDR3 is CSVGGVEGDTQYF. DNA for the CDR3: TGCAGCGTTGGAGGAGTGGAGGGGGATACGCAGTATTTT.

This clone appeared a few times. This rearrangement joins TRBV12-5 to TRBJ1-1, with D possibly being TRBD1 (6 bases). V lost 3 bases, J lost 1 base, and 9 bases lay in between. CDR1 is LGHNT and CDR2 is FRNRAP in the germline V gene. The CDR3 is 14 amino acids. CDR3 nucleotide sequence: TGTGCTAGTGGTTTACTAGGGGGGAACACTGAAGCTTTCTTT. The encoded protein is CASGLLGGNTEAFF. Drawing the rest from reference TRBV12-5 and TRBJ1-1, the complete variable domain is DARVTQTPRHKVTEMGQEVTMRCQPILGHNTVFWYRQTMMQGLELLAYFRNRAPLDDSGMPKDRFSAEMPDATLATLKIQPSEPRDSAVYFCASGLLGGNTEAFFGQGTRLTVV.

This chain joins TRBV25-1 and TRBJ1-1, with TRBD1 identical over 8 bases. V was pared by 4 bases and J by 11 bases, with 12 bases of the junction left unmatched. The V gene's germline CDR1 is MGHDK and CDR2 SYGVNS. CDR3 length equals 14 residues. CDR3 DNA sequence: TGTGCCAGCAGTGGATCAGGGGGCGCGTTGAATGCTTTCTTT. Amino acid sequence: CASSGSGGALNAFF.

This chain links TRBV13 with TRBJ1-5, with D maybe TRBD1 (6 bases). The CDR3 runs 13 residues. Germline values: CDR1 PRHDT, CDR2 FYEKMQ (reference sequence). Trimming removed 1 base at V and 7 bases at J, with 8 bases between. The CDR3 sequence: CASSLDREQPQHF. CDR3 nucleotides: TGTGCCAGCAGCTTAGACAGGGAACAGCCCCAGCATTTT.

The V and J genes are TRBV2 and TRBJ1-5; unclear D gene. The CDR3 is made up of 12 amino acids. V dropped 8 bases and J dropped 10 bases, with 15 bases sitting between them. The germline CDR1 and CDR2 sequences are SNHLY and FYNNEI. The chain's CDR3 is CASGQGLEPQHF. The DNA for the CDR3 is TGTGCCAGCGGCCAAGGGTTGGAACCCCAGCATTTT. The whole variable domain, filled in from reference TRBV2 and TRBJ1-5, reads EPEVTQTPSHQVTQMGQEVILRCVPISNHLYFYWYRQILGQKVEFLVSFYNNEISEKSEIFDDQFSVERPDGSNFTLKIRSTKLEDSAMYFCASGQGLEPQHFGDGTRLSIL.

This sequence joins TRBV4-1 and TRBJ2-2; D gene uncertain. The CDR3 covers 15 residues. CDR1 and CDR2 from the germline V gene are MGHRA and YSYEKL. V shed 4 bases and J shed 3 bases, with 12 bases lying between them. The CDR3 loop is CASSPYRAHTGELFF. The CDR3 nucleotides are TGCGCCAGCAGCCCGTACCGGGCCCACACCGGGGAGCTGTTTTTT.

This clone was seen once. The CDR3 is CASSLDYEQYF. The CDR3 region has the DNA TGCGCCAGCAGCTTGGACTACGAGCAGTACTTC. The chain combines TRBV5-1 with TRBJ2-7; D gene uncertain. V was pared by 0 bases and J by 3 bases, with 1 base between. The germline V gene encodes CDR1 SGHRS and CDR2 YFSETQ. This CDR3 is built from 11 residues.

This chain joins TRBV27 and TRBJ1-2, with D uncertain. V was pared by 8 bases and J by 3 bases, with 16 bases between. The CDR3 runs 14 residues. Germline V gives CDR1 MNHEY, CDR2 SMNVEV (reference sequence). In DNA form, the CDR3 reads TGTGCCAGCGGACGTAAAGGACCCTACTATGGCTACACCTTC. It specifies CASGRKGPYYGYTF.

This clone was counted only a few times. The CDR3 reads CSVRGATEAFF. Here the CDR3 DNA reads TGCAGCGTCAGGGGAGCCACTGAAGCTTTCTTT. The rearrangement uses TRBV29-1 and TRBJ1-1, with TRBD1 as a possible D gene (6 bases). CDR1 and CDR2 from the germline V gene are SQVTM and ANQGSEA. Deletions cut 6 bases from V and 4 bases from J, with 9 bases between. The CDR3 contains 11 residues.

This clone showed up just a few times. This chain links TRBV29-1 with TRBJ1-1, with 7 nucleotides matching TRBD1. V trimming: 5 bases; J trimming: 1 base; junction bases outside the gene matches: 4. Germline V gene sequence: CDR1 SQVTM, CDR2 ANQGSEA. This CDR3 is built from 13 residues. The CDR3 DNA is TGCAGCGTTCAAACAGGGGAGAACACTGAAGCTTTCTTT. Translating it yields CSVQTGENTEAFF.

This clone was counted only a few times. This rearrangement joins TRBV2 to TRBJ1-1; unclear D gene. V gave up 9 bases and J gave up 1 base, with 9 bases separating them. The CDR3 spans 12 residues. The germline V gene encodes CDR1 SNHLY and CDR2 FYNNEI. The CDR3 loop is CARALPNTEAFF. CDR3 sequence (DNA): TGTGCCAGGGCCCTGCCGAACACTGAAGCTTTCTTT. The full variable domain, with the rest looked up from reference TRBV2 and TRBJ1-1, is EPEVTQTPSHQVTQMGQEVILRCVPISNHLYFYWYRQILGQKVEFLVSFYNNEISEKSEIFDDQFSVERPDGSNFTLKIRSTKLEDSAMYFCARALPNTEAFFGQGTRLTVV.